What follows is one T cell receptor (beta chain) and its context. What this receptor recognizes is not known. The sample holds no much larger clone one base away, and base qualities are not on file. This sample stems from a study of shared clonotypes between healthy human individuals (TCRdb year 2020). Background on the whole study: The cohort comprised a couple of women and three men aged 18 to 49 years. To estimate repertoire size and how much clonotype sharing occurs between individuals, the study deeply sequenced the blood TCR repertoires of roughly 5 healthy adults. Libraries were prepared and TCR repertoires were sequenced by different laboratories using diverse techniques, in order to increase sequencing depth and limit assay-specific biases. For each donor, three plates each were used for CD4 naive and CD4 memory, two plates were used for CD8 naive, and one plate was used for CD8 memory. Leukapheresis yielded between about 0.85 and 9.5 billion PBMCs per donor. Study-level results and caveats: Across a handful of donors, around 5% of naive CD4, roughly 3.5% of naive CD8, around 2.5% of memory CD4, and 0.4% of memory CD8 clonotypes were shared. Based on pairwise subsampling, the degree of clonotype sharing among donors was expected to be affected by sequencing depth. Larger estimated clonotype richness was generally found for naive subsets than for memory subsets. Because the study included a small number of donors, the genetic and exposure-history diversity represented was limited. Sampling was limited to blood, and TCR repertoires in tissue likely differ from TCR repertoires in blood. Compared with non-shared clonotypes, clonotypes shared by all four sorted-subset donors had higher generation probabilities. Even with the large sequencing depth, rarefaction of the sorted-subset datasets indicated that sequencing was incomplete.

From the cysteine through the phenylalanine, the CDR3 covers 12 amino acids. Of all the DNA, just the CDR3 is kept, 36 bases in frame from base 1. V loses 5 bases, J loses 8 bases, and the germline ends lie 12 bases apart. Sequences MDHEN (CDR1) and SYDVKM (CDR2) are obtained from the germline V gene. Healthy HIV-negative adults with no recently reported acute infections or vaccinations were included as donors. All donors were Caucasian adults living in Nashville, Tennessee, USA. CD4+ T cells were enriched by magnetic negative selection; naive cells were then positively selected on CD45RA, and the negative fraction formed the memory subset. After blood collection by leukapheresis, PBMCs were isolated using Ficoll-Histopaque density gradient centrifugation and then cryopreserved in the vapor phase of liquid nitrogen. Analytical flow cytometry was used to check the purity and quantity of every magnetically sorted T cell population. From each sorted fraction, genomic DNA was isolated and quantified by UV absorbance on a Nanodrop 2000c.

Using the deep immunoSEQ assay, multiplex PCR amplified TCR CDR3 regions from genomic DNA. Genomic DNA extracted from each cell subset was distributed evenly over all wells of several immunoSEQ 96-well plates, and each plate served as one replicate. For sorted subsets, 150 to 200 ng genomic DNA, equal to some 28,000 T cell genomes, was loaded into each replicate PCR. Purified libraries were measured with a Qubit 3.0 fluorometer, size-checked on a Bioanalyzer 2100, and measured again with the KAPA Library Quantification kit. Every immunoSEQ 96-well plate was sequenced on a separate single-read 150-cycle Illumina NextSeq 550 flow cell. On the authors' methods: Because the immunoSEQ output included only junctional sequences and no quality scores, the filtering could not be the same as the filtering used for full-length reads. To assign V/J genes and CDR3, sequences were annotated using PyIR, a Python wrapper for IgBLAST v1.9, with IMGT germline references. Any read was removed if the V/J assignment was weak (E-value above 1e-6), the CDR3 was missing, or the read contained stop codons, out-of-frame junctions, or ambiguous translated residues. V3J clonotypes were defined as sequences sharing the same inferred V gene, J gene, and CDR3 amino acid sequence. Percentage overlap between repertoires was computed as shared unique clonotypes divided by the size of the smaller repertoire. RTK rarefaction, the Chao1 estimator, and Recon v2.1 estimates of unobserved clonotypes were used to assess repertoire richness. OLGA was used to compute generation probabilities for all TCRbeta clonotypes that the gDNA method yielded from a handful of donors. Not all clones reach the TCRdb copy of this immuneACCESS table, which keeps in-frame sequences only. Checked studies attribute under half of the gap to unresolved V genes and leave the rest unexplained. That table is the source of V, J and clone size, and D and trimming were worked out from the DNA. The sample includes roughly 2.5 million clones, with just over 90% observed a single time. Together, the top ten hold roughly 0.15% of the sample.

The sequence links TRBV28 to TRBJ1-1, and the D gene may be TRBD1, 5 bases matching. The sample consisted of naive CD4+ T cells sorted from blood. Sample cell subset or site, as interpreted from the label and publication: CD45RA+ positively selected. The source is a man between 18 and 35 years old in good health. The DNA sequence follows: TGTGCCAGCAGTCTCAGGGCCCCAGAAGCTTTCTTT. Its translation is CASSLRAPEAFF.